This TCR beta chain appears in the sequencing data of a study of T cell repertoires in cytomegalovirus infection. In the study overall: Epitope selection comprised recently identified HLA-C-restricted CMV epitopes and well-studied HLA-B-restricted CMV epitopes. From public TCR beta signatures came an indication of both CMV infection and matching HLA type. Study results and caveats: Dominant in the ex vivo response were TCR beta clonotypes restricted by HLA-C and specific for CMV.

This clonotype has a handful of counts. The antigen remains undetermined. TCRdb fed the reads into MiXCR, producing one record per CDR3 protein. The sample gives about 920,000 distinct CDR3 sequences, under 40% of which show up once; around 15% is in the top ten. The clonotype originates from a human donor in good health (CMV status not recorded). Some clones in this sample may be carry-over from other donors' samples. The sample was cultured CD8+ T cells from PBMCs, taken from culture after CMV antigen stimulation.

The CDR3: CASSDSGGGPNEQFF. CDR3 sequence (DNA): TGTGCCAGCAGTGACTCTGGGGGGGGGCCAAATGAGCAGTTCTTC. V gene TRBV6-4 combines with J gene TRBJ2-1; possibly TRBD2 for D (7 bases). V was cut by 0 bases and J by 7 bases, with 13 bases left in between. Looked up from germline, CDR1 is MRHNA and CDR2 is SNTAGT. This CDR3 contains 15 residues.